This TCR beta chain derives from a study of CD8 T cells in ankylosing spondylitis. Study-level points and caveats: It was reported that disease-linked clones were significantly enriched in matched ankylosing spondylitis synovial fluid. Existing reports had already noted some motif variants in reactive arthritis synovial fluid and blood.

Quantitative barcoded 5'-RACE was used to prepare TCR beta libraries. TCRdb fed the 5' RACE reads into MiXCR, producing one record per CDR3 protein. The table records some 130,000 distinct CDR3 sequences, roughly 13% of them present only once. Details on this clonotype: Its antigen is unknown.

The CDR3 consists of 14 residues. Germline values: CDR1 ENHRY, CDR2 SYGVKD. V lost 6 bases and J 2 bases, leaving 14 bases between the germline ends. The chain carries TRBV10-3 and TRBJ2-7; D may be TRBD1 (5 bases). The material sequenced was blood, either unsorted or a sorted T cell fraction (not recorded which). This TCR was sampled from a female donor with ankylosing spondylitis or in good health (not recorded which). The CDR3 bases are TGTGCCATCAGGGGAACCGGACATCCCTACGAGCAGTACTTC. Residues: CAIRGTGHPYEQYF.